One sample yielded the 31 T cell receptor beta chains listed below, sequenced in a study of blood T cell repertoires in COVID-19. Some clones are missing from TCRdb's copy, which holds only in-frame ones; the method was immunoSEQ multiplex PCR. This table has some 320,000 clones, more than 75% appearing once. The sequencing input was PBMCs or T cells enriched from blood (not recorded which). These receptors all come from a man aged 55-75 years who had recovered from COVID-19.

V is TRBV6-5 and J is TRBJ2-2; no reliable D call. There are 15 residues in the CDR3. Trimming took off 6 bases at V and 4 bases at J, with 15 bases between the two ends. Germline V CDR1 and CDR2: MNHEY, SVGAGI. The CDR3 coding sequence is TGTGCCAGCAGACCGACCTTCCCGGGCACCGGGGAGCTGTTTTTT. The encoded protein is CASRPTFPGTGELFF.

This clone appeared once. The V gene is TRBV7-6, the J gene TRBJ1-3; D not resolved. The CDR3 sequence is 15 residues long. V was cut by 5 bases and J by 4 bases, with 15 bases left in between. Germline values: CDR1 SGHVS, CDR2 FNYEAQ. CDR3 loop: CASSPRGLSGNTIYF. The CDR3 DNA follows: TGTGCCAGCAGCCCCAGAGGTCTATCCGGAAACACCATATATTTT.

This clone was seen more than once but under ten times. This chain connects TRBV14 to TRBJ2-5; 10 bases match TRBD1. CDR1 is SGHDN, CDR2 FVKESK, per germline. V dropped 3 bases and J dropped 3; count of bases not matched to a gene: 10. CDR3 length equals 17 residues. The CDR3 coding sequence is TGTGCCAGCAGCCACGGGAGACAGGGGGCGGGCGAAGAGACCCAGTACTTC. It yields the protein CASSHGRQGAGEETQYF.

The chain joins TRBV5-1 to TRBJ2-2; TRBD1 is a possible D gene (5 bases). Germline V gene lookup returns CDR1 SGHRS and CDR2 YFSETQ. V was shortened by 0 bases and J by 7 bases, with 10 bases between the two germline ends. The length of the CDR3 is 14 residues. In DNA, the CDR3 is TGCGCCAGCAGCTTGGGGACAAGCAACGGGGAGCTGTTTTTT. Translation: CASSLGTSNGELFF.

This sequence joins TRBV5-4 and TRBJ2-5; TRBD1 aligns across 8 bases. The CDR3 covers 15 residues. V trimming: 4 bases; J trimming: 3 bases; junction bases outside the gene matches: 8. The germline V gene encodes CDR1 SGHNT and CDR2 YYREEE (reference sequence). The CDR3 protein is CASSGGQGGKETQYF. In DNA, the CDR3 is TGTGCCAGCAGCGGTGGACAGGGAGGAAAAGAGACCCAGTACTTC. Variable domain in full (rest from reference TRBV5-4 and TRBJ2-5): ETGVTQSPTHLIKTRGQQVTLRCSSQSGHNTVSWYQQALGQGPQFIFQYYREEENGRGNFPPRFSGLQFPNYSSELNVNALELDDSALYLCASSGGQGGKETQYFGPGTRLLVL.

The rearrangement uses TRBV9 and TRBJ1-4; D unresolved. The CDR3 sequence is 15 residues long. Germline V gene sequence: CDR1 SGDLS, CDR2 YYNGEE. V was trimmed by 2 bases and J by 3 bases, leaving 11 bases between them. For the CDR3, the DNA is TGTGCCAGCAGCGTTAGGCGGGGATCTAATGAAAAACTGTTTTTT. It specifies CASSVRRGSNEKLFF.

This clone was detected once. This sequence joins TRBV5-6 and TRBJ1-2; 7 nucleotides align to TRBD1. The CDR3 is 15 amino acids. The germline gives CDR1 SGHDT, CDR2 YYEEEE. V trimming: 4 bases; J trimming: 5 bases; junction bases outside the gene matches: 11. DNA of the CDR3: TGTGCCAGCAGCATACCAGGACAGGCAACTTATGGCTACACCTTC. This codes for CASSIPGQATYGYTF.

The chain combines TRBV4-1 with TRBJ1-5; D may be TRBD1 (6 bases). V lost 2 bases, J lost 7 bases, and 18 bases lay in between. CDR3 length: 16 amino acids. Germline CDR1 and CDR2: MGHRA and YSYEKL. CDR3 nucleotides: TGCGCCAGCAGCCAACTCCCCCCGGGGGGCGACCAGCCCCAGCATTTT. As protein: CASSQLPPGGDQPQHF.

J is TRBJ2-2 and V is TRBV7-8; the match to TRBD1 covers 9 bases. V was pared by 4 bases and J by 1 base, with 7 bases of the junction left unmatched. Germline values: CDR1 SGHVS, CDR2 FQNEAQ. The CDR3 is 17 residues long. CDR3 DNA: TGTGCCAGCAGCTATGGACCGGGACAGGGGAACACCGGGGAGCTGTTTTTT. Translation: CASSYGPGQGNTGELFF.

The CDR3 nucleotides read TGTGCCAGCAGCCAAGATAGTAGGGGGATTTATGGCTACACCTTC. The encoded protein is CASSQDSRGIYGYTF. The chain couples TRBV14 to TRBJ1-2; the D gene is possibly TRBD1 (6 bases). CDR3 length: 15 residues. Trimming pared 0 bases from V and 5 bases from J, leaving 13 bases between. Germline values: CDR1 SGHDN, CDR2 FVKESK.

The V gene is TRBV7-3, the J gene TRBJ2-1; no clear D. CDR3 length: 15 amino acids. Germline V gene lookup returns CDR1 SGHTA and CDR2 FQGTGA. V lost 4 bases and J 3 bases, leaving 13 bases between the germline ends. The DNA for the CDR3 is TGTGCCAGCAGCTCTGCAGTGGCCAACTACAATGAGCAGTTCTTC. Amino acid sequence: CASSSAVANYNEQFF.

The chain carries TRBV7-2 and TRBJ1-2; TRBD1 agrees at 8 bases. Germline-derived CDR1 and CDR2 are SGHTA and FQGNSA. This CDR3 spans 14 amino acids. J was trimmed by 5 bases and V by 6 bases; bases with no gene match: 8. CDR3 amino acids: CASRPGGAEYGYTF. The CDR3 nucleotides read TGTGCCAGCAGACCAGGGGGCGCGGAGTATGGCTACACCTTC.

The V call is TRBV7-9, the J call TRBJ1-2; D gene uncertain. Germline V gene lookup returns CDR1 SEHNR and CDR2 FQNEAQ (reference sequence). This CDR3 has 15 residues. V shed 5 bases and J shed 0 bases, with 13 bases lying between them. CDR3 in DNA: TGTGCCAGCAGCACCGAGTTCATAGCTAACTATGGCTACACCTTC. As protein: CASSTEFIANYGYTF.

V is TRBV30 and J is TRBJ2-7; D is ambiguous. With 3 bases removed from V and 3 bases from J, the gap between germline ends came to 15 bases. The CDR3 is 14 residues long. Germline-derived CDR1 and CDR2 are GTSNPN and SVGIG (reference sequence). CDR3 region: CAWSSFGGLYEQYF. CDR3 DNA sequence: TGTGCCTGGAGCTCATTCGGCGGCCTCTACGAGCAGTACTTC.

This chain connects TRBV7-2 to TRBJ2-1; perhaps TRBD2 as D (6 bases). Trimming left V 1 base short and J 6 bases short, with 16 bases between. Germline CDR1 reads SGHTA; CDR2 reads FQGNSA. This CDR3 region has 16 residues. The CDR3 is CASSLVGGRRSNEQFF. CDR3 nucleotide sequence: TGTGCCAGCAGCTTAGTTGGAGGGAGGAGATCCAATGAGCAGTTCTTC.

This clone has only a few counts. The chain recombines TRBV3-1 (or the pseudogene TRBV3-2) with TRBJ2-1; TRBD2 is a possible D gene (6 bases). CDR1 is LGHDT and CDR2 is YNNKEL in the germline V gene (reference sequence). Trimming took 4 bases from V and 0 from J, leaving 10 bases between them. The CDR3 spans 15 residues. CDR3 sequence: CASSLSGVSYNEQFF. The DNA for the CDR3 is TGTGCCAGCAGCCTTAGCGGAGTCTCCTACAATGAGCAGTTCTTC.

The chain links TRBV7-3 to TRBJ2-1; the D gene is possibly TRBD1 (6 bases). The CDR3 totals 14 residues. Trimming took 5 bases from V and 7 from J, leaving 15 bases between them. Germline V gene sequence: CDR1 SGHTA, CDR2 FQGTGA. CDR3 region: CASSRNIGGNEQFF. The CDR3 bases are TGTGCCAGCAGCCGCAACATAGGGGGAAATGAGCAGTTCTTC.

This clone was recorded only once. J is TRBJ1-4 and V is TRBV3-1 (or the pseudogene TRBV3-2), with 9 bases matching TRBD1. The V gene end was trimmed by 1 base and the J gene end by 3 bases; junction bases not matched to a gene: 0. The CDR3 loop spans 15 amino acids. Germline CDR1 reads LGHDT; CDR2 reads YNNKEL (reference sequence). This CDR3 reads CASSQGTGANEKLFF. The CDR3 DNA reads as TGTGCCAGCAGCCAAGGGACAGGGGCTAATGAAAAACTGTTTTTT.

This clone was seen only once. This rearrangement joins TRBV19 to TRBJ2-1; tentative D call: TRBD1 (6 bases). The CDR3 runs to 11 residues. Germline V gene lookup returns CDR1 LNHDA and CDR2 SQIVND (reference sequence). The ends were cut back, 8 bases at V and 9 bases at J, with 11 bases in the middle. CDR3 amino acids: CASSQGPEQFF. CDR3 DNA sequence: TGTGCCAGTTCTCAGGGGCCTGAGCAGTTCTTC.

The chain joins TRBV12-3 or TRBV12-4 to TRBJ1-1; TRBD1 is a possible D gene (5 bases). V was shortened by 5 bases and J by 7 bases, with 11 bases between the two germline ends. This CDR3 contains 12 residues. In nucleotides, the CDR3 is TGTGCCAGCAGTCTCCCGGGACTTGAAGCTTTCTTT. Translation: CASSLPGLEAFF.

The gene calls are TRBV25-1 and TRBJ1-2; D may be TRBD1 (5 bases). V gave up 3 bases and J gave up 7 bases, with 12 bases separating them. Germline V lookup: CDR1 MGHDK, CDR2 SYGVNS. The CDR3 length is 13 residues. The CDR3 DNA is TGTGCCAGCAGTGACCAGGGTTTTGGTGGCTACACCTTC. Its protein product is CASSDQGFGGYTF.

This chain joins TRBV7-8 and TRBJ1-3; 9 bases agree with TRBD1. Germline V CDR1 and CDR2: SGHVS, FQNEAQ. The CDR3 is 14 amino acids. J was trimmed by 4 bases and V by 5 bases; bases with no gene match: 3. The CDR3 protein is CASSPGQGGNTIYF. In DNA, the CDR3 is TGTGCCAGCAGCCCAGGACAGGGGGGAAACACCATATATTTT.

This chain links TRBV6-2 or TRBV6-3 with TRBJ1-2; the D gene is possibly TRBD1 (5 bases). Germline values: CDR1 MNHEY, CDR2 SVGEGT. With 2 bases removed from V and 7 bases from J, the gap between germline ends came to 8 bases. The CDR3 consists of 12 residues. The DNA of the CDR3 is TGTGCCAGCAGTTACAAGGGGCCTGGCTACACCTTC. Protein: CASSYKGPGYTF.

This clone was seen only once. This chain uses TRBV19 with TRBJ1-4; D perhaps matches TRBD1 (5 bases). The germline V gene encodes CDR1 LNHDA and CDR2 SQIVND (reference sequence). V was trimmed by 5 bases and J by 2 bases, leaving 15 bases between them. The CDR3 is made up of 16 amino acids. As DNA, the CDR3 is TGTGCCAGTAGTCGGCGCTTGGGGCCCACTAATGAAAAACTGTTTTTT. This translates into CASSRRLGPTNEKLFF.

The chain employs TRBV9 and TRBJ1-4; 8 bases match TRBD1. Germline loops: CDR1 SGDLS, CDR2 YYNGEE. The CDR3 totals 15 residues. The V and J ends lost 4 bases and 7 bases, in that order; junction bases with no gene match: 9. The CDR3 sequence is CASSPTGQGGEKLFF. Here the CDR3 DNA reads TGTGCCAGCAGCCCTACAGGACAGGGCGGTGAAAAACTGTTTTTT.

The DNA of the CDR3 is TGCGCCAGCAGCCAAGGCCAGGGAAATGAAAAACTGTTTTTT. Residues: CASSQGQGNEKLFF. The V and J genes are TRBV4-3 and TRBJ1-4, with D possibly matching TRBD1 (5 bases). The V end was cut by 1 base, the J end by 5 bases, with 8 bases between. The germline CDR1 and CDR2 sequences are LGHNA and YSLEER. CDR3 size: 14 residues.

The chain employs TRBV29-1 and TRBJ2-1; perhaps TRBD1 as D (5 bases). V shed 7 bases and J shed 4 bases, with 17 bases lying between them. In germline, CDR1 is SQVTM, CDR2 ANQGSEA. The CDR3 length is 14 residues. The DNA of the CDR3 is TGCAGCGCCGACAGACTGACAATTTACAATGAGCAGTTCTTC. It codes for CSADRLTIYNEQFF.

The chain combines TRBV4-3 with TRBJ1-2, with 9 bases matching TRBD1. Germline V gives CDR1 LGHNA, CDR2 YSLEER. CDR3 length: 15 amino acids. With V trimmed by 4 bases and J by 2 bases, 5 bases remained unmatched. The CDR3: CASSPTDRGNYGYTF. Here the CDR3 DNA reads TGCGCCAGCAGCCCGACGGACAGGGGAAACTATGGCTACACCTTC.

The V gene is TRBV10-2, the J gene TRBJ1-5, with a possible D match to TRBD1 (6 bases). The CDR3 is made up of 13 amino acids. CDR1 and CDR2 (germline): WSHSY, SAAADI. Trimming removed 6 bases at V and 4 bases at J, with 10 bases between. In nucleotides, the CDR3 is TGCGCCAGCAGCCAGGACAGAAATCAGCCCCAGCATTTT. Protein sequence: CASSQDRNQPQHF.

On this clone: This sample includes further DNA sequences coding for the same CDR3. This chain links TRBV7-9 with TRBJ1-5, with D uncertain. The CDR3 has 13 residues. Per germline, CDR1 SEHNR and CDR2 FQNEAQ (reference sequence). Trimming removed 1 base at V and 3 bases at J, with 4 bases between. CDR3 residues: CASSLDINQPQHF. As DNA, the CDR3 is TGTGCCAGCAGCTTAGATATCAATCAGCCCCAGCATTTT.

The rearrangement uses TRBV6-5 and TRBJ2-1; 11 nucleotides agree with TRBD2. The CDR3 loop spans 15 amino acids. Unmatched junction bases numbered 4, after V lost 5 bases and J lost 4 bases. The germline gives CDR1 MNHEY, CDR2 SVGAGI. The CDR3 sequence is CASSLAGGIYNEQFF. The CDR3 DNA reads TGTGCCAGCAGTCTAGCGGGGGGAATTTACAATGAGCAGTTCTTC.